The sample holds many counts of the clone carrying this T cell receptor beta chain. TCRdb re-called the PCR reads with MiXCR, one entry per CDR3 protein. The sample lists roughly 300,000 distinct CDR3 sequences; over 20% were seen once. The data are from a study of molecular identifiers for immune sequencing clone quantification. CDR3 length: 13 amino acids. CDR1 and CDR2 (germline): MNHEY, SVGAGI. V was pared by 5 bases and J by 2 bases, with 2 bases of the junction left unmatched. The chain employs TRBV6-5 and TRBJ1-2; 7 positions match TRBD1. Sequencing was carried out using naive CD8+ T cells from blood, with Jurkat cell RNA spiked in. Subset denoted: FACS-sorted CD8+CD4-CCR7+CD45RA+ naive T cells. The receptor comes from a human donor in good health. Some libraries in this study had Jurkat cell RNA spiked in. The DNA of the CDR3 is TGTGCCAGCAGTCAGACAGGGAACTATGGCTACACCTTC. This translates into CASSQTGNYGYTF.